This T cell receptor (beta chain) was profiled in a study of CD8 T cells in Susac syndrome. Remarks on this clonotype: Its antigen is currently unknown.

Unmatched junction bases numbered 6, after V lost 1 base and J lost 14 bases. This CDR3 is built from 14 residues. Germline V gene data show CDR1 as MNHNY and CDR2 as SVGAGI (reference sequence). Study-wide results and limits: It was acknowledged in the study that its TCR sequencing and HLA analysis involved a relatively small number of individuals.

Random hexamers were used to reverse transcribe the RNA input (about 0.5 to 1 ug). immunoSEQ multiplex PCR amplified TCR beta CDR3 across 54 Vbeta, 13 Jbeta. TCRdb independently ran MiXCR on the immunoSEQ multiplex PCR reads; one entry per CDR3 protein. The sample lists tens of thousands of distinct CDR3 sequences; over 90% were seen once. TCR beta was sequenced from blood CD8+ and CD4+ T cells. Sequencing was done on a sample of CD8+ T cells from PBMCs. This TCR was sampled from a human donor in good health. The chain employs TRBV6-6 and TRBJ2-1; 12 nucleotides line up with TRBD2. As DNA, the CDR3 is TGTGCCAGCAGTTACTTGCTAGCGGGAGGGGGTGAGTTCTTC. Amino acids: CASSYLLAGGGEFF.